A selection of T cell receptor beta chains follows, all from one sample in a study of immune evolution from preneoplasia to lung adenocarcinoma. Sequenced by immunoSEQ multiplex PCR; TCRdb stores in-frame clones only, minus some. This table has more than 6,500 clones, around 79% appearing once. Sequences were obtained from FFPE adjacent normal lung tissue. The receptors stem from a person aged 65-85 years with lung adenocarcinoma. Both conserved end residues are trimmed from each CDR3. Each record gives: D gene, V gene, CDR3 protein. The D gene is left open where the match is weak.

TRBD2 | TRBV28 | ASSRGGSYEQY
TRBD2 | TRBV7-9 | ASSLRTSGGDTQY
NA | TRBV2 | ASTFGTNTEAF
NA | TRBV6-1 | ASREGQGWQPQH
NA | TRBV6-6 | ASSYLGVNTEAF
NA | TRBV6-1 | ASTLKSSGYGYT
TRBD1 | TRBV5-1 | ASSAGTTGRSYEQY
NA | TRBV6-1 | ASSEATEYRSPLH
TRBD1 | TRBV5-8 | ASRDRLTQY
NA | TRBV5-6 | ASTQRDFGNTIY
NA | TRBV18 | ASSPDSRNQPQH
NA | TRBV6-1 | ASSELGGSSPLH
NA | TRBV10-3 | AISVGGINNSPLH
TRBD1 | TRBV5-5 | ASSLAPTGGSYEQY
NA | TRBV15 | ATSPSAGETSYNEQF
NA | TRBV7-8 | ASSLQGDYGYT
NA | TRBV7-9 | ASSLAPGGWQTEAF
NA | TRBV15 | ATSRDFQSYNEQF
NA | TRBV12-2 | ASRSRQGVVSYEQY
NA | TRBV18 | ASSPPRGRDEKLF
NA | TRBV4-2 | ASSQEVTSYEQY
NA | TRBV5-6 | ASSLLGESSGANVLT
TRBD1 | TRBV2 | VSRGTLNTGELF
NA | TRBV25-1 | ASSEYGGTNEKLF
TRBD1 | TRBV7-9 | ASSRTGKNEKLF
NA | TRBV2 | ASRTDNYGYT
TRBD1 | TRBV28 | ASSLYAGGQNSPLH
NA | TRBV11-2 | ASSSGVNYEQY
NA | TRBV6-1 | ASTPAQTQY
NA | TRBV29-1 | SVRGQNKNIQY
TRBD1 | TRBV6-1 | ASSPGTGIFNEQF
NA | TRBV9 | ASSVAARNRPWEQY
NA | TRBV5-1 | ASSPILGAGELF
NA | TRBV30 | AWSVRYEQY
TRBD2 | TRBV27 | ASSSEGSGGAGVNEQF
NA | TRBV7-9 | ASSFYTRRGANEQY
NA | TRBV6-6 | ASSDPYEQY
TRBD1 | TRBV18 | ASSPQGARNQPQH
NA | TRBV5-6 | ASSRYFGELF
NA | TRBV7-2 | ASSFRVSSYNSPLH
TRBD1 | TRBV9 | ASSVHGEGTGTS
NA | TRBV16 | ASSPGEGAYEQY
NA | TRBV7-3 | ASSLSPGAGTGELF
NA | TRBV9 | ASSVGTGRRDTEAF
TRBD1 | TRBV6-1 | ASSGWTGVNEQF
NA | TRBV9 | ASSDRQGGTDTQY
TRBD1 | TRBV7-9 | ASSPTGELTYYGYT
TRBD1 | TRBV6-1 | ASSEGRTGNYGYT
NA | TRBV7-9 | ASSGRTEKLF
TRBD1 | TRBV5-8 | ASSYGQGGDYGYT
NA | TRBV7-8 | ASSLGLDGYT
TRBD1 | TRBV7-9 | ASTRPGQGHEQY
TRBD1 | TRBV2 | AVDRGQGVGYT
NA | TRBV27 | ASSFARGVGYGYI
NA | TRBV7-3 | ASSAEGGVNYGYT
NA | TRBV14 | ASSQRSWGLPETQY
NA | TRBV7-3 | ASSLTRNGELF
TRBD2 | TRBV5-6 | ASSSSGGKETQY
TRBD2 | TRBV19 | ASNSRTSGYQETQY
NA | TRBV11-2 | ASSLNLRNTEAF